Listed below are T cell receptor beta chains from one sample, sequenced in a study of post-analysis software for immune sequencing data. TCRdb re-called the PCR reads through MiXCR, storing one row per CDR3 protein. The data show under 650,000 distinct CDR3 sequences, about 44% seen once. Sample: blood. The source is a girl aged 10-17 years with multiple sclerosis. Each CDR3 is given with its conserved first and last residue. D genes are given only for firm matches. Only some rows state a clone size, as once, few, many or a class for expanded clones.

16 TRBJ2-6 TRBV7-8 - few CASSLVRGSGANVLTF TGTGCCAGCAGCTTAGTCCGGGGCTCCGGGGCCAACGTCCTGACTTTC
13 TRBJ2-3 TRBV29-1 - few CSVEDGRDHTQYF TGCAGCGTTGAAGATGGGCGGGATCATACGCAGTATTTT
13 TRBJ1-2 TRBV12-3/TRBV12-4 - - CASRTGPPTGYTF TGTGCCAGCAGGACGGGGCCTCCCACCGGCTACACCTTC
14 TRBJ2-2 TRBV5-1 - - CASSLNSASGELFF TGCGCCAGCAGCCTCAATAGCGCGAGCGGGGAGCTGTTTTTT
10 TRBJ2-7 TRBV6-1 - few CASSEEEQYF TGTGCCAGCAGTGAGGAGGAGCAGTACTTC
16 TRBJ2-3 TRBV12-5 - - CASGLSQGGATDTQYF TGTGCTAGTGGTTTATCACAGGGGGGGGCAACAGATACGCAGTATTTT
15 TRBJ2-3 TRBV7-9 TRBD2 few CASRSGLANTDTQYF TGTGCCAGCAGATCGGGACTAGCCAACACAGATACGCAGTATTTT
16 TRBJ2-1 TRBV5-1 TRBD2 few CASSSLAGLSYNEQFF TGCGCCAGCAGCTCTCTAGCGGGTCTTTCCTACAATGAGCAGTTCTTC
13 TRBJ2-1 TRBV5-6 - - CASSLTGHNEQFF TGTGCCAGCAGCTTAACAGGGCACAATGAGCAGTTCTTC
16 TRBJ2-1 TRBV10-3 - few CAISEGDLLSYNEQFF TGTGCCATCAGTGAGGGCGACCTCCTCTCCTACAATGAGCAGTTCTTC
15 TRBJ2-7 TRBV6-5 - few CASSRLTAISYEQYF TGTGCCAGCAGCCGCTTAACGGCTATCTCCTACGAGCAGTACTTC
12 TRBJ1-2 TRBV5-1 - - CASSFAHYGYTF TGCGCCAGCAGCTTCGCCCACTATGGCTACACCTTC
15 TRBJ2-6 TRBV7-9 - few CASSLTYSGANVLTF TGTGCCAGCAGTCTTACATACTCTGGGGCCAACGTCCTGACTTTC
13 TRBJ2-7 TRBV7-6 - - CASNDPGNDEQYF TGTGCCAGCAACGATCCAGGGAACGACGAGCAGTACTTC
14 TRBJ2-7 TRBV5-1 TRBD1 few CASSRGQGPYEQYF TGTGCCAGCAGCCGGGGACAGGGCCCCTACGAGCAGTACTTC
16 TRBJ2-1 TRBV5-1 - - CTSSSEWWSPGSEQFF TGCACCAGCAGCTCCGAGTGGTGGAGTCCTGGGTCTGAGCAGTTCTTC
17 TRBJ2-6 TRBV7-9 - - CASSSMTSISGANVLTF TGTGCCAGCAGCTCGATGACAAGCATCTCTGGGGCCAACGTCCTGACTTTC